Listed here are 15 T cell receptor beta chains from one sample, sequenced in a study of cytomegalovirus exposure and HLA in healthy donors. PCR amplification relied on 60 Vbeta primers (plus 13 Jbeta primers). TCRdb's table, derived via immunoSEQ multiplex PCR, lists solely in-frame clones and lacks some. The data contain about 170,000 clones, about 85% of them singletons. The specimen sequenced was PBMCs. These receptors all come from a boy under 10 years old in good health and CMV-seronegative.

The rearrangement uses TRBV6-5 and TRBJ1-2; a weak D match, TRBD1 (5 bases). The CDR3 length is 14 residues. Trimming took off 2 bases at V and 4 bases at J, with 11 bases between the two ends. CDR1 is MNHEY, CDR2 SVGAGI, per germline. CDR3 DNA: TGTGCCAGCAGTTACACCGGGGGACGCTATGGCTACACCTTC. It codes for CASSYTGGRYGYTF.

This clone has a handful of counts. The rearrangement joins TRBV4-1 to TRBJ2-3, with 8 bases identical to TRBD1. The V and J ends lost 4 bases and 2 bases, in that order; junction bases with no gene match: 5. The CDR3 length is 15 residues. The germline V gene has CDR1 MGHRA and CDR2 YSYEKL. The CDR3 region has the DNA TGCGCCAGCAGCCTGGGACAGGACTCCACAGATACGCAGTATTTT. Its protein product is CASSLGQDSTDTQYF.

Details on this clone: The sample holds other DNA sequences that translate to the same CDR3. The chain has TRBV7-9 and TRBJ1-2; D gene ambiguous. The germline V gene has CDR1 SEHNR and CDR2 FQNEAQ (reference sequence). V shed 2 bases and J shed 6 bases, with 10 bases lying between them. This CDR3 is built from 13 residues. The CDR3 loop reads CASSLRGGDGYTF. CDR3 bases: TGTGCCAGCAGCTTACGGGGAGGCGATGGCTACACCTTC.

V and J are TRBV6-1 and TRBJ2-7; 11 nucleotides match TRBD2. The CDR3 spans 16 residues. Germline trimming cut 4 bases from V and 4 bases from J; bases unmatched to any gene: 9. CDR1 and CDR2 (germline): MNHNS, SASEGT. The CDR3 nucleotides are TGTGCCAGCAGTGCCGTCATGGGACTAGCGGTTTACGAGCAGTACTTC. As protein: CASSAVMGLAVYEQYF.

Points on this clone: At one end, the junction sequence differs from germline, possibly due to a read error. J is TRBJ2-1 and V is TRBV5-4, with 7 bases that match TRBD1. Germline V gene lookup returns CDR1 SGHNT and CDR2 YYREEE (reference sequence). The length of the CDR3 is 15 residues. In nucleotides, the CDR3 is TGTGCCAGCAGTTTGGACAGGAGCTCCTACAATGAGCAGTTCTTC. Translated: CASSLDRSSYNEQFF.

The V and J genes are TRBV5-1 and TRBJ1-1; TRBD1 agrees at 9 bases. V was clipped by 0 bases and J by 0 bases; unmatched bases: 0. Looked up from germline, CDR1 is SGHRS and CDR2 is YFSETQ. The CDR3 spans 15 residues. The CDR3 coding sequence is TGCGCCAGCAGCTTGGACAGGGGGCTGAACACTGAAGCTTTCTTT. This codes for CASSLDRGLNTEAFF. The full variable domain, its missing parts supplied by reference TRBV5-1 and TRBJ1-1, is KAGVTQTPRYLIKTRGQQVTLSCSPISGHRSVSWYQQTPGQGLQFLFEYFSETQRNKGNFPGRFSGRQFSNSRSEMNVSTLELGDSALYLCASSLDRGLNTEAFFGQGTRLTVV.

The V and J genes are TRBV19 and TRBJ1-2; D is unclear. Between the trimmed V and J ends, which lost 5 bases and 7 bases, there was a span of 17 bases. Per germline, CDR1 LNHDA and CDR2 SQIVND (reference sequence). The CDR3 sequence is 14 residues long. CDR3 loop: CASSPNARDGGYTF. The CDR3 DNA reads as TGTGCCAGTAGTCCTAACGCACGGGATGGTGGCTACACCTTC. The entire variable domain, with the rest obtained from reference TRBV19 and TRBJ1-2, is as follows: DGGITQSPKYLFRKEGQNVTLSCEQNLNHDAMYWYRQDPGQGLRLIYYSQIVNDFQKGDIAEGYSVSREKKESFPLTVTSAQKNPTAFYLCASSPNARDGGYTFGSGTRLTVV.

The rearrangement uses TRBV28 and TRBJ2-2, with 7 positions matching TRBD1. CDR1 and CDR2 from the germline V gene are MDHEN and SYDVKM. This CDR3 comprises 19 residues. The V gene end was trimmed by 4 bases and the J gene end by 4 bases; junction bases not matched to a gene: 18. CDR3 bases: TGTGCCAGCAGTTACCTGGGACAGCCTAAGAAGGTTTTCACCGGGGAGCTGTTTTTT. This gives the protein CASSYLGQPKKVFTGELFF.

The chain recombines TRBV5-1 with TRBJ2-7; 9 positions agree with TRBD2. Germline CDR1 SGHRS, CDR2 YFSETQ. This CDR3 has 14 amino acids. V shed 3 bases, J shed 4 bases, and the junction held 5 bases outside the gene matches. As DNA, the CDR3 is TGCGCCAGCAGCTCCGCTAGCGGGACGTACGAGCAGTACTTC. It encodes CASSSASGTYEQYF.

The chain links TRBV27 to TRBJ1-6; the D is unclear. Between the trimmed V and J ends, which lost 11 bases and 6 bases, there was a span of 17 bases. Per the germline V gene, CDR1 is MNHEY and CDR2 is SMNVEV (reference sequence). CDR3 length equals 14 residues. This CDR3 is CASRPGLLNSPLHF. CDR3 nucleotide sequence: TGTGCCTCACGCCCTGGACTGCTTAATTCACCCCTCCACTTT.

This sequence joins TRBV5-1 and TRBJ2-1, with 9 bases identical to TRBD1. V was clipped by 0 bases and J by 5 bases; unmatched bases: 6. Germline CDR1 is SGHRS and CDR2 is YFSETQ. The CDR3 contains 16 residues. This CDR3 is CASSLDPGQGHNEQFF. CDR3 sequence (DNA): TGCGCCAGCAGCTTGGACCCGGGACAGGGACACAATGAGCAGTTCTTC.

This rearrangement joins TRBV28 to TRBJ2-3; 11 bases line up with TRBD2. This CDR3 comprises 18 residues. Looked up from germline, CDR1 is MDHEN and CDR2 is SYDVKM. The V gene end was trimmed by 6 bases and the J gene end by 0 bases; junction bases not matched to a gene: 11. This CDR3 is CASSVGLAVLTSTDTQYF. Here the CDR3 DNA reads TGTGCCAGCAGCGTGGGACTAGCGGTTTTAACTAGCACAGATACGCAGTATTTT.

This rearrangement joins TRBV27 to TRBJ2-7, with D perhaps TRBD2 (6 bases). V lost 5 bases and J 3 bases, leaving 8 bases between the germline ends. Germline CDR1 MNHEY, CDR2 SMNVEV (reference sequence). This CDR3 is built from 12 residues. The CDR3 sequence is CASSRTNYEQYF. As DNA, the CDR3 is TGTGCCAGCAGTCGGACTAACTACGAGCAGTACTTC.

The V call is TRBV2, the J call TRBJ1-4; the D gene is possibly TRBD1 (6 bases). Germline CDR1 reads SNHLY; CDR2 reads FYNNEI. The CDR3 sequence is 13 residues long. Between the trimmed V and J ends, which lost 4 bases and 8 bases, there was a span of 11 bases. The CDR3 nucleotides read TGTGCCAGCAGTGGGGGACATCCCGAAAAACTGTTTTTT. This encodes CASSGGHPEKLFF.

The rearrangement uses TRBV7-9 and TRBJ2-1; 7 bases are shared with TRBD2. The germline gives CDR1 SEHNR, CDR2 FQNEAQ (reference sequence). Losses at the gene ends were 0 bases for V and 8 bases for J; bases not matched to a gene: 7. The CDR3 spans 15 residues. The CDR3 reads CASSLALAEGDEQFF. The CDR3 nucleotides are TGTGCCAGCAGCTTAGCGCTAGCGGAAGGTGATGAGCAGTTCTTC.